This is a list of T cell receptor beta chains from one sample in a study of T cells in Graves' hyperthyroidism and ophthalmopathy. In TCRdb, the multiplex PCR reads were re-called with MiXCR into one record per CDR3 protein. Of 490,000 or so distinct CDR3 sequences in the sample, 22% were seen once. The sample was blood. The receptors were gathered from a woman in her sixties or seventies with Graves' ophthalmopathy. CDR3s include the opening cysteine and the closing phenylalanine or tryptophan. The order of the fields is clone size, V gene, J gene, D gene, CDR3 DNA, CDR3 protein. A D gene is named only where the DNA matches it firmly. Clone size is stated in some rows and not others, as once, few, many or a class when expanded.

size: -; V: TRBV12-3/TRBV12-4; J: TRBJ1-1; D: -; DNA: TGTGCCAGCAGTTTCAGGCAGGGGATCACTGAAGCTTTCTTT; CDR3: CASSFRQGITEAFF
size: -; V: TRBV10-3; J: TRBJ2-2; D: -; DNA: TGTGCCATCAGTGATTTAACGATTAGCGGAAACACCGGGGAGCTGTTTTTT; CDR3: CAISDLTISGNTGELFF
size: -; V: TRBV12-5; J: TRBJ2-7; D: -; DNA: TGTGCTAGTGGTTTATCGGGACAATATTACGAGCAGTACTTC; CDR3: CASGLSGQYYEQYF
size: few; V: TRBV7-2; J: TRBJ1-1; D: TRBD1; DNA: TGTGCCAGCAGCTTAGTCGCAGGGGGGAACACTGAAGCTTTCTTT; CDR3: CASSLVAGGNTEAFF
size: -; V: TRBV4-1; J: TRBJ2-7; D: TRBD1; DNA: TGCGCCACCGCTCGGACAGGGGGTTTCAGGGAGCAGTACTTC; CDR3: CATARTGGFREQYF
size: few; V: TRBV20-1; J: TRBJ1-2; D: TRBD1; DNA: TGCAGTGCTAGTCAGGGGGCTGATGGCTACACCTTC; CDR3: CSASQGADGYTF
size: few; V: TRBV27; J: TRBJ1-2; D: -; DNA: TGTGCCAGCAGCATTGACAGGCGGCTTAGCTATGGCTACACCTTC; CDR3: CASSIDRRLSYGYTF
size: -; V: TRBV5-8; J: TRBJ2-2; D: -; DNA: TGTGCCAGCCAGATCTGGGGCACCGGGGAGCTGTTTTTT; CDR3: CASQIWGTGELFF
size: -; V: TRBV20-1; J: TRBJ2-7; D: -; DNA: TGCAGTGCAGTAGACATCGCTTCCTACGAGCAGTACTTC; CDR3: CSAVDIASYEQYF
size: -; V: TRBV20-1; J: TRBJ1-2; D: TRBD1; DNA: TGCAGTGCTCGGCCGCCGGGACAGGGCAGAAGCTATGGCTACACCTTC; CDR3: CSARPPGQGRSYGYTF
size: many; V: TRBV28; J: TRBJ2-7; D: -; DNA: TGTGCCAGCAGTTTACCCACTAGGCACGAGCAGTACTTC; CDR3: CASSLPTRHEQYF
size: -; V: TRBV12-3/TRBV12-4; J: TRBJ2-7; D: -; DNA: TGTGCCAGCAGTCCCGGTCAGGGTGTGGCTACGATAGAGCAGTACTTC; CDR3: CASSPGQGVATIEQYF
size: -; V: TRBV11-3; J: TRBJ2-2; D: -; DNA: TGTGCCAGCAGCCAAGAAGGGGGGACCGGGGAGCTGTTTTTT; CDR3: CASSQEGGTGELFF
size: few; V: TRBV6-1; J: TRBJ1-4; D: -; DNA: TGTGCCAGCAGTGAAGCGGTGGTTGTTGGCGAAAAACTGTTTTTT; CDR3: CASSEAVVVGEKLFF
size: -; V: TRBV30; J: TRBJ1-2; D: -; DNA: TGTGCCTGGAGGAGGGAGAGAGGCTACACCTTC; CDR3: CAWRRERGYTF
size: -; V: TRBV7-2; J: TRBJ2-5; D: TRBD1; DNA: TGTGCCAGCAGGGGAAGGGACAGACAAGAGACCCAGTACTTC; CDR3: CASRGRDRQETQYF
size: -; V: TRBV28; J: TRBJ2-3; D: TRBD2; DNA: TGTGCCAGCAGGATCGGACTAGCGGGAGCGAGGGATACGCAGTATTTT; CDR3: CASRIGLAGARDTQYF
size: -; V: TRBV10-2; J: TRBJ2-1; D: TRBD2; DNA: TGCGCCAGCAGTGATAGGACTAGCGGGAGTGAAGATGAGCAGTTCTTC; CDR3: CASSDRTSGSEDEQFF
size: few; V: TRBV7-6; J: TRBJ2-3; D: TRBD2; DNA: TGTGCCAGCAGCTTAAATCCTAGCGGTTTTAGCACAGATACGCAGTATTTT; CDR3: CASSLNPSGFSTDTQYF
size: few; V: TRBV7-3; J: TRBJ1-2; D: TRBD1; DNA: TGTGCCAGCAGTCGCGGGGGGACAGGGGTTGGTAGTGGCTACACCTTC; CDR3: CASSRGGTGVGSGYTF
size: few; V: TRBV30; J: TRBJ2-5; D: -; DNA: TGTGCCTGGAGTATCCCGAGGTCGAGGATACAAGAGACCCAGTACTTC; CDR3: CAWSIPRSRIQETQYF
size: -; V: TRBV30; J: TRBJ1-1; D: -; DNA: TGCGCCTGGAGGGATCGAAACACTGAAGCTTTCTTT; CDR3: CAWRDRNTEAFF
size: -; V: TRBV3-1; J: TRBJ1-2; D: -; DNA: TGTGCCAGCAGCCAAGAAACCTGGGGCTGCACCTTC; CDR3: CASSQETWGCTF
size: few; V: TRBV24-1; J: TRBJ2-7; D: TRBD1; DNA: TGTGCCACCCCGGGACAGGGGTTCTACGAGCAGTACTTC; CDR3: CATPGQGFYEQYF
size: -; V: TRBV18; J: TRBJ1-2; D: -; DNA: TGTGCCAGCTCACCAGGTTTAGGAGGGTTTGATGGCTACACCTTC; CDR3: CASSPGLGGFDGYTF
size: few; V: TRBV7-2; J: TRBJ1-2; D: -; DNA: TGTGCCAGCAGCTTAAGTGGGTACCGTGGCTACACCTTC; CDR3: CASSLSGYRGYTF
size: -; V: TRBV3-1; J: TRBJ2-7; D: -; DNA: TGTGCCAGCAGGCCGGGAAGCGTAGGCGAGCAGTACTTC; CDR3: CASRPGSVGEQYF
size: few; V: TRBV7-9; J: TRBJ2-7; D: -; DNA: TGTGCCAGCAGCTTAGTTGCCGGGGCCGCCTACGAGCAGTACTTC; CDR3: CASSLVAGAAYEQYF
size: few; V: TRBV28; J: TRBJ2-6; D: -; DNA: TGTGCCAGCAGCCCCCCAGGTACTGGGGCCAACGTCCTGACTTTC; CDR3: CASSPPGTGANVLTF
size: -; V: TRBV2; J: TRBJ2-5; D: -; DNA: TGTGCCAGCAGTGAATGGATTAAAGAGACCCAGTACTTC; CDR3: CASSEWIKETQYF
size: -; V: TRBV7-8; J: TRBJ1-5; D: -; DNA: TGTGCCAGCAGTCAAGCCAGGGGCTATAGCAATCAGCCCCAGCATTTT; CDR3: CASSQARGYSNQPQHF
size: -; V: TRBV27; J: TRBJ2-2; D: -; DNA: TGTGCCAGCAGTTTAAGGACGTCTTGGGGAAGGGCCGGGGAGCTGTTTTTT; CDR3: CASSLRTSWGRAGELFF
size: -; V: TRBV9; J: TRBJ1-2; D: -; DNA: TGTGCCAGCAGCGTTGATGGCACCAACTATGGCTACACCTTC; CDR3: CASSVDGTNYGYTF
size: few; V: TRBV28; J: TRBJ2-1; D: -; DNA: TGTGCCAGCAGTTCCGACAGGTCTTACCACAATGAGCAGTTCTTC; CDR3: CASSSDRSYHNEQFF
size: few; V: TRBV30; J: TRBJ1-5; D: TRBD1; DNA: TGTGCCTGGAGTACCGGGACAGGGTTTCAGCCCCAGCATTTT; CDR3: CAWSTGTGFQPQHF
size: -; V: TRBV6-2/TRBV6-3; J: TRBJ1-1; D: -; DNA: TGTGCCAGCAGTTACGTCGCGGGCAGGACGAACACTGAAGCTTTCTTT; CDR3: CASSYVAGRTNTEAFF
size: once; V: TRBV30; J: TRBJ1-6; D: -; DNA: TGTGCCTGGAGTGTACAGGGCCGGAATTCACCCCTCCACTTT; CDR3: CAWSVQGRNSPLHF
size: many; V: TRBV3-1; J: TRBJ2-1; D: -; DNA: TGTGCCAGCAGCCAAGATTGGAGGGATGAGCAGTTCTTC; CDR3: CASSQDWRDEQFF
size: -; V: TRBV28; J: TRBJ1-6; D: TRBD1; DNA: TGTGCCAGCTTCTCGACAGGGAAGGATTCACCCCTCCACTTT; CDR3: CASFSTGKDSPLHF
size: many; V: TRBV20-1; J: TRBJ2-1; D: TRBD1; DNA: TGCAGTGCTGGGGGACAGGGGGGATTGGGAGGGAATGAGCAGTTCTTC; CDR3: CSAGGQGGLGGNEQFF
size: many; V: TRBV28; J: TRBJ2-7; D: -; DNA: TGTGCCAGCAGTCCAACTCCTTCCTACGAGCAGTACTTC; CDR3: CASSPTPSYEQYF
size: few; V: TRBV7-2; J: TRBJ1-2; D: -; DNA: TGTGCCAGCAGCTTAGCGTCCACAGACTATGGCTACACCTTC; CDR3: CASSLASTDYGYTF
size: many; V: TRBV6-2/TRBV6-3; J: TRBJ2-6; D: -; DNA: TGTGCCAGCAGTGCCTCTGGGGCCAACGTCCTGACTTTC; CDR3: CASSASGANVLTF
size: many; V: TRBV12-3/TRBV12-4; J: TRBJ2-1; D: -; DNA: TGTGCCAGCAGCCTTAGCGGCGACCGCCACAATGAGCAGTTCTTC; CDR3: CASSLSGDRHNEQFF
size: many; V: TRBV6-1; J: TRBJ2-7; D: TRBD1; DNA: TGTGCCAGCAGTCGGACAGGGTTGGCCTACGAGCAGTACTTC; CDR3: CASSRTGLAYEQYF
size: -; V: TRBV5-1; J: TRBJ2-1; D: -; DNA: TGCGCCAGCAGCTCTGGACAGTCTAGCTCCTACAATGAGCAGTTCTTC; CDR3: CASSSGQSSSYNEQFF
size: many; V: TRBV12-3/TRBV12-4; J: TRBJ1-1; D: -; DNA: TGTGCCAGCAGTTTGACTAACACTGAAGCTTTCTTT; CDR3: CASSLTNTEAFF
size: -; V: TRBV18; J: TRBJ1-1; D: -; DNA: TGTGCCAGCTCACCACAGGGGGGTCTCACTGAAGCTTTCTTT; CDR3: CASSPQGGLTEAFF
size: -; V: TRBV10-3; J: TRBJ2-2; D: TRBD1; DNA: TGTGCCATCAGTTATTTCACAGGGGGTTCCGGGGAGCTGTTTTTT; CDR3: CAISYFTGGSGELFF
size: few; V: TRBV4-3; J: TRBJ2-5; D: -; DNA: TGCGCCAGCAGCCAAACTACCGGGGAGGCGGGGACCCAGTACTTC; CDR3: CASSQTTGEAGTQYF